The T cell receptor (beta chain) under discussion was sequenced for a study of blood T cell repertoires in COVID-19. The method was immunoSEQ multiplex PCR; TCRdb's version includes in-frame clones alone and lacks a portion of them. This sample has 240,000 or so clones, with 86% found just once. Sequenced input: PBMCs or T cells enriched from blood (not recorded which). This TCR derives from a woman in her forties or fifties who had recovered from COVID-19.

The CDR3: CARSLGDPNTGELFF. CDR3 nucleotides: TGTGCCCGGTCATTGGGAGACCCGAACACCGGGGAGCTGTTTTTT. The chain has TRBV2 and TRBJ2-2, with D maybe TRBD2 (5 bases). The CDR3 totals 15 residues. The V gene's germline CDR1 is SNHLY and CDR2 FYNNEI. Deletions cut 11 bases from V and 0 bases from J, with 16 bases between.